These 10 T cell receptor beta chains came from one sample sequenced in a study of cytomegalovirus exposure and HLA in healthy donors. Vbeta (60) and Jbeta (13) primers were used in the PCR. Libraries were prepared by immunoSEQ multiplex PCR; TCRdb keeps only in-frame clonotypes and omits some of them. The sample lists about 130,000 clones; 80% were seen once. Sequencing was done on a sample of PBMCs. All receptors derive from a man aged 25 to 40 in good health and CMV-seropositive.

The chain couples TRBV15 to TRBJ1-3; no definite D call. The CDR3 consists of 13 residues. CDR1 and CDR2 (germline): LNHNV, YYDKDF (reference sequence). V was clipped by 1 base and J by 5 bases, with 6 bases between them. The CDR3 reads CATSRGDRNTIYF. The CDR3 DNA follows: TGTGCCACCAGCAGAGGTGACAGAAACACCATATATTTT.

CDR3 coding DNA: TGCGCCAGCAGCTTCGGACTAGCGGGGACGAACACCGGGGAGCTGTTTTTT. Protein product: CASSFGLAGTNTGELFF. The rearrangement uses TRBV5-1 and TRBJ2-2; 12 nucleotides align to TRBD2. Trimming cost V 2 bases and J 0 bases; bases outside gene matches: 2. This CDR3 spans 17 amino acids. The germline V gene has CDR1 SGHRS and CDR2 YFSETQ.

This clone was seen a few times. The chain carries TRBV7-3 and TRBJ1-3, with D unresolved. Germline CDR1 and CDR2: SGHTA and FQGTGA. CDR3 length: 18 amino acids. Trimming removed 5 bases at V and 0 bases at J, with 20 bases between. The DNA for the CDR3 is TGTGCCAGCAGCGCAACATTACGGGGTCCTATCTCTGGAAACACCATATATTTT. Its protein is CASSATLRGPISGNTIYF.

This chain joins TRBV5-6 and TRBJ1-2; D call uncertain. The CDR3 has 12 amino acids. V lost 4 bases and J lost 1, with 5 bases in between. CDR1 and CDR2 from the germline V gene are SGHDT and YYEEEE. Here the CDR3 reads CASSRSNYGYTF. In DNA, the CDR3 is TGTGCCAGCAGCCGTAGTAACTATGGCTACACCTTC.

This chain connects TRBV5-6 to TRBJ2-2; 7 bases line up with TRBD2. From germline, CDR1 is SGHDT and CDR2 YYEEEE. The length of the CDR3 is 17 residues. V lost 1 base and J lost 4; bases outside the gene matches: 10. The CDR3 sequence is CASSLPRGRAGTGELFF. DNA for the CDR3: TGTGCCAGCAGCTTGCCAAGAGGGAGGGCGGGCACCGGGGAGCTGTTTTTT.

The chain couples TRBV5-1 to TRBJ1-4; TRBD1 might be the D (6 bases). Trimming stripped 2 bases from V and 2 bases from J, with 16 bases between. The CDR3 totals 17 residues. Germline loops: CDR1 SGHRS, CDR2 YFSETQ. This CDR3 reads CASSLGPPGGTNEKLFF. Here the CDR3 DNA reads TGCGCCAGCAGCTTAGGCCCGCCGGGGGGCACTAATGAAAAACTGTTTTTT.

The chain uses TRBV6-1 and TRBJ2-1, with D maybe TRBD2 (6 bases). CDR1 MNHNS and CDR2 SASEGT come from the germline V gene. The CDR3 spans 14 residues. Trimming pared 5 bases from V and 4 bases from J, leaving 12 bases between. The CDR3 protein is CASSYVGGYNEQFF. CDR3 bases: TGTGCCAGCAGTTATGTCGGGGGTTACAATGAGCAGTTCTTC.

This clone has a handful of counts. This chain uses TRBV27 with TRBJ2-2; TRBD2 is a possible D gene (6 bases). This CDR3 contains 16 residues. The ends were cut back, 4 bases at V and 6 bases at J, with 18 bases in the middle. Germline lookup yields CDR1 MNHEY and CDR2 SMNVEV (reference sequence). The CDR3, as DNA: TGTGCCAGCAGTTCCACCGGGACTGAAGGCCCCGGGGAGCTGTTTTTT. It translates to CASSSTGTEGPGELFF.

The V gene is TRBV30, the J gene TRBJ2-3; 12 nucleotides line up with TRBD1. CDR1 and CDR2 (germline): GTSNPN, SVGIG (reference sequence). Losses at the gene ends were 2 bases for V and 2 bases for J; bases not matched to a gene: 5. There are 16 residues in the CDR3. The CDR3: CAWSTGQGADTDTQYF. The CDR3 DNA reads TGTGCCTGGAGTACGGGACAGGGGGCTGACACAGATACGCAGTATTTT.

With regard to this clone: The same CDR3 can be traced to other DNA sequences in this sample. The chain carries TRBV7-6 and TRBJ2-3, with 7 bases aligning to TRBD1. Germline CDR1 reads SGHVS; CDR2 reads FNYEAQ. J was trimmed by 2 bases and V by 3 bases; bases with no gene match: 5. There are 15 residues in the CDR3. CDR3 coding DNA: TGTGCCAGCAGCTTCAGGGACAGAACCACAGATACGCAGTATTTT. Encoded protein: CASSFRDRTTDTQYF.